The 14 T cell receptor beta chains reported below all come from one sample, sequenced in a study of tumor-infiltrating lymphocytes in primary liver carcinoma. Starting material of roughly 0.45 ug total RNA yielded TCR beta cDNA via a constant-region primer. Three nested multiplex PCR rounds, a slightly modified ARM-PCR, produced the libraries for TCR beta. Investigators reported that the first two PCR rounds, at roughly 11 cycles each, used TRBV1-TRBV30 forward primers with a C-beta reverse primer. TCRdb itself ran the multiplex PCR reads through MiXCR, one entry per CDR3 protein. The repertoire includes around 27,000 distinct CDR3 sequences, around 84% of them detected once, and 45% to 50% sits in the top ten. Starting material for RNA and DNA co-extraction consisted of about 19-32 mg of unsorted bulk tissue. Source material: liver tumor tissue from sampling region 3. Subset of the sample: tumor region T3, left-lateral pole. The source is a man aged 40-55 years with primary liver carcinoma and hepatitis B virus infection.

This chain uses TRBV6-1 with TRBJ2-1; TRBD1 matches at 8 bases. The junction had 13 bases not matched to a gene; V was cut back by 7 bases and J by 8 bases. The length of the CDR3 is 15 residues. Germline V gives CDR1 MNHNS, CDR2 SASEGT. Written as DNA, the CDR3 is TGTGCCAGCAATGTCGGAACAGGGGGGTACGATGAGCAGTTCTTC. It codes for CASNVGTGGYDEQFF.

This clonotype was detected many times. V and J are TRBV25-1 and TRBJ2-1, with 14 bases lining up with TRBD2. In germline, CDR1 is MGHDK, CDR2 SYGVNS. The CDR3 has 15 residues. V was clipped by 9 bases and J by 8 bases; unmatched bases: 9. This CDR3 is CASQPGLAGDHEQFF. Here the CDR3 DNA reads TGTGCCAGTCAGCCGGGACTAGCGGGAGACCATGAGCAGTTCTTC.

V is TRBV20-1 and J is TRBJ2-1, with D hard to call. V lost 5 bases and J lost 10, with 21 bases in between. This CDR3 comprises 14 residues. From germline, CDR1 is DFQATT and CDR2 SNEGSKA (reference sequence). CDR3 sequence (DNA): TGCAGTGCTTTATCAGAATCTCCCTGGGGAGAGCAGTTCTTC. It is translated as CSALSESPWGEQFF.

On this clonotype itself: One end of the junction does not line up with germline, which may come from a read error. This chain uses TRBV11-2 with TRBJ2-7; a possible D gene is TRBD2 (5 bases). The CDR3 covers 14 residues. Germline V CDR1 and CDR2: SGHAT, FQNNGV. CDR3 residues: CTSRLDPGGWEQYF. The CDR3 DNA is TGTACCAGCCGCTTGGATCCTGGTGGATGGGAGCAGTATTTC.

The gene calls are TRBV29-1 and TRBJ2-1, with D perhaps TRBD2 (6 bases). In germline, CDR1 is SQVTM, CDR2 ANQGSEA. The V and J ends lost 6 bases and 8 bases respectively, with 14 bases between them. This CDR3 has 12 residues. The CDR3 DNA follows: TGCAGCGTCCGACTAGGTGGATATGAGCAGTTCTTC. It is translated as CSVRLGGYEQFF.

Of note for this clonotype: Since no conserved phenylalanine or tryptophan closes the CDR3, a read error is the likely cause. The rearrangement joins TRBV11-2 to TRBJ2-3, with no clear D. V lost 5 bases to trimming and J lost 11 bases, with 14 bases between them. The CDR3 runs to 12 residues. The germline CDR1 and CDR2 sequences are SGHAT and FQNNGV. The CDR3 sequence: CASSASTDVQYY. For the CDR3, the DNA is TGTGCCAGCAGCGCCAGCACAGATGTGCAGTATTAT.

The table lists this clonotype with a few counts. CDR3 in DNA: TGTGCCAGCAGACCCGGACAGGCAGCATCCCTTTACGAGCAGTACTTC. Protein sequence: CASRPGQAASLYEQYF. The chain couples TRBV6-5 to TRBJ2-7; 7 positions agree with TRBD1. CDR3 length equals 16 residues. With 6 bases clipped from V and 4 bases from J, the junction kept 15 bases outside the gene matches. Germline V CDR1 and CDR2: MNHEY, SVGAGI.

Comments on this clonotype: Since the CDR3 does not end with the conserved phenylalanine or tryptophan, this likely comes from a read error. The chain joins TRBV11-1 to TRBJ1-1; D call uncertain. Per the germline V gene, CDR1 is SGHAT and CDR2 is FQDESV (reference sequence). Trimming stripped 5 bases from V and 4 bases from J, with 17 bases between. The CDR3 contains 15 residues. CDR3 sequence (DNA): TGTGCCAGCAGCACCGGACTCGGTATGATCACTGAAGCTTTCTCT. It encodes CASSTGLGMITEAFS.

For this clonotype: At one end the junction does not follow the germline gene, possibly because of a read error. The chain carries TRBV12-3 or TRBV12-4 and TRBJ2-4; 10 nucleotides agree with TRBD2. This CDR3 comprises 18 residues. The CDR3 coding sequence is TGTGCCAGCAGTGCCGGGACTAGCGAGACGCTAGCCAAAAACATTCAATACTTC. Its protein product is CASSAGTSETLAKNIQYF.

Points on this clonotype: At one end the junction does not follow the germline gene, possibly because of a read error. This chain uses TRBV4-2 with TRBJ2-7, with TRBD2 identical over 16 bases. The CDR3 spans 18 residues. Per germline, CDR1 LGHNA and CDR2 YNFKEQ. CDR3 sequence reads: CASSGKPGLAGGPREQYF. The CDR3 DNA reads TGCGCCAGTAGTGGAAAACCGGGACTAGCGGGAGGGCCACGCGAGCAGTACTTC.

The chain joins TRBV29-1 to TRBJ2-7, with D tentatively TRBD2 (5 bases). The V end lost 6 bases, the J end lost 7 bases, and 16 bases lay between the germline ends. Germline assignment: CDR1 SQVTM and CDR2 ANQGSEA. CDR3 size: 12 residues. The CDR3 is CSVRGDMMEQYF. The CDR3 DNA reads TGCAGCGTACGGGGTGACATGATGGAGCAGTACTTC.

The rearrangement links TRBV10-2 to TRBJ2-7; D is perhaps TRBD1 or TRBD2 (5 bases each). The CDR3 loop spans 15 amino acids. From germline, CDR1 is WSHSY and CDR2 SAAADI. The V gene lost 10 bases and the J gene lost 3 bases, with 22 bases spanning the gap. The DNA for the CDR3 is TGCGCCACCAACCCTGGACACGGGGCGATCTACGAGCAGTACTTC. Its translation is CATNPGHGAIYEQYF.

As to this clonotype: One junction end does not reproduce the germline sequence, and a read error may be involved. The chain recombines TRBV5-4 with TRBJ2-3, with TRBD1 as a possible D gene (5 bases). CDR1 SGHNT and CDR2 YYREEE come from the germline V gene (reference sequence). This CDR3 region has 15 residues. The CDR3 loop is CASSLDQGRSDTPYF. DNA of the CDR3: TGTGCCAGCAGCTTGGATCAGGGCCGCTCAGATACGCCGTATTTT.

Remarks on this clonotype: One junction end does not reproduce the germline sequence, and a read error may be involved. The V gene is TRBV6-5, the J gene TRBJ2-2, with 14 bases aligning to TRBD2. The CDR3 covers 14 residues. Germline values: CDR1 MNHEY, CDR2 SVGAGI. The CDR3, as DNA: TGTGCCAGCAAGGGACTAGCGGGAGTCTTGGGGAGCTGTTTT. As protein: CASKGLAGVLGSCF.